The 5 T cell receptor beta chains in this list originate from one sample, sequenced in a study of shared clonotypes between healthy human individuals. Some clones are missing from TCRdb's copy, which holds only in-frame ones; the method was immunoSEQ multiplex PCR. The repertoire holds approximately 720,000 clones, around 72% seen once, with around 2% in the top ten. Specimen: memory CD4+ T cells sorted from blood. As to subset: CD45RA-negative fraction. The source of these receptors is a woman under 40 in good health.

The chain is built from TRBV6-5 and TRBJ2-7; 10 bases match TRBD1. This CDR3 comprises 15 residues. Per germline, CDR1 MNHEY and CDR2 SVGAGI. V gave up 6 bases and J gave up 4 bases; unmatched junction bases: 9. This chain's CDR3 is CASRRSGTGEYEQYF. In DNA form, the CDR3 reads TGTGCCAGCAGGCGTTCCGGGACAGGGGAATACGAGCAGTACTTC.

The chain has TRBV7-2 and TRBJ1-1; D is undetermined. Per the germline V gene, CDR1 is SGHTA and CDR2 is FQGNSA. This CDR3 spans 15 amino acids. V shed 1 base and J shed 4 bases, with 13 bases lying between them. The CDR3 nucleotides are TGTGCCAGCAGCTTAGTAAAAGGTTTGAGCACTGAAGCTTTCTTT. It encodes CASSLVKGLSTEAFF.

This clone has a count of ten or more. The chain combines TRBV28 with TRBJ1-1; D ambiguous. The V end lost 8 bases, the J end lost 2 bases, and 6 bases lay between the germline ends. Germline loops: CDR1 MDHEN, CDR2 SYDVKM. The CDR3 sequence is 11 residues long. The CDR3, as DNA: TGTGCCAGCGGCCCCAACACTGAAGCTTTCTTT. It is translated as CASGPNTEAFF.

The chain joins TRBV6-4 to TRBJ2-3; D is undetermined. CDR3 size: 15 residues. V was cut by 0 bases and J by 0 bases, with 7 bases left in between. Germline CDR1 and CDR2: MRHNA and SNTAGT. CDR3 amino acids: CASSDSTSSTDTQYF. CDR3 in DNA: TGTGCCAGCAGTGACTCGACCTCTAGCACAGATACGCAGTATTTT.

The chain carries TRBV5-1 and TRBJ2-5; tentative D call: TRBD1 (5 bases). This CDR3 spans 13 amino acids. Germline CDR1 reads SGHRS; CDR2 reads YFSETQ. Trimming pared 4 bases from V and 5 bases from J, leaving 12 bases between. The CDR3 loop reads CASSPSTAETQYF. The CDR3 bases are TGCGCCAGCAGCCCATCGACAGCGGAGACCCAGTACTTC.